Below are 21 T cell receptor beta chains sequenced from a single sample in a study of Graves' ophthalmopathy and Graves' hyperthyroidism. Using RNA transcripts, the TCR beta CDR3 regions were amplified. HTBI primers served in a first-round RT-PCR, which a second-round multiplex PCR followed. TCRdb ran MiXCR on the multiplex PCR reads and lists one entry per CDR3 protein. The sample lists about 400,000 distinct CDR3 sequences; about 18% were seen once. The sequenced material came from peripheral blood. These receptors came from a woman between 18 and 29 years old with Graves' ophthalmopathy.

This clonotype was picked up many times. The genes are TRBV30 and TRBJ2-7, with 10 bases matching TRBD1. Trimming took 1 base from V and 4 from J; bases not matched to a gene: 10. The CDR3 totals 16 residues. CDR1 is GTSNPN and CDR2 is SVGIG in the germline V gene (reference sequence). DNA for the CDR3: TGTGCCTGGAGTGCCTTCGGGACAGGGGTATTGTACGAGCAGTACTTC. It codes for CAWSAFGTGVLYEQYF.

This clonotype has a count of ten or more. This chain joins TRBV20-1 and TRBJ1-1; D is ambiguous. This CDR3 comprises 15 residues. With 6 bases removed from V and 1 base from J, the gap between germline ends came to 18 bases. CDR1 and CDR2 (germline): DFQATT, SNEGSKA (reference sequence). This chain's CDR3 is CSAPGSFPGNTEAFF. Here the CDR3 DNA reads TGCAGTGCCCCCGGGAGCTTCCCAGGGAACACTGAAGCTTTCTTT.

There are many counts of this clonotype. V usage is TRBV19 and J usage is TRBJ2-2; D unresolved. In germline, CDR1 is LNHDA, CDR2 SQIVND (reference sequence). V shed 3 bases and J shed 1 base, with 6 bases lying between them. The CDR3 loop spans 14 amino acids. CDR3 residues: CASSIAGNTGELFF. The CDR3 region has the DNA TGTGCCAGTAGTATTGCTGGGAACACCGGGGAGCTGTTTTTT.

This clonotype was found many times. The rearrangement joins TRBV14 to TRBJ2-3; D gene ambiguous. Per germline, CDR1 SGHDN and CDR2 FVKESK. CDR3 length: 13 amino acids. V gave up 1 base and J gave up 5 bases, with 7 bases separating them. CDR3 loop: CASSQVRGDTQYF. The CDR3 DNA sequence: TGTGCCAGCAGCCAAGTAAGAGGAGATACGCAGTATTTT. Using reference TRBV14 and TRBJ2-3 for the parts outside the CDR3, the full variable domain is EAGVTQFPSHSVIEKGQTVTLRCDPISGHDNLYWYRRVMGKEIKFLLHFVKESKQDESGMPNNRFLAERTGGTYSTLKVQPAELEDSGVYFCASSQVRGDTQYFGPGTRLTVL.

This clonotype was recorded at least ten times. The rearrangement joins TRBV20-1 to TRBJ1-2; no reliable D call. V was shortened by 1 base and J by 4 bases, with 10 bases between the two germline ends. This CDR3 is 13 amino acids long. Germline assignment: CDR1 DFQATT and CDR2 SNEGSKA (reference sequence). The CDR3 loop reads CSARGGEVYGYTF. The CDR3 bases are TGCAGTGCTAGAGGTGGGGAAGTCTATGGCTACACCTTC.

This clonotype was seen ten or more times. V is TRBV15 and J is TRBJ2-7; TRBD2 aligns across 10 bases. The V gene end was trimmed by 5 bases and the J gene end by 2 bases; junction bases not matched to a gene: 3. Looked up from germline, CDR1 is LNHNV and CDR2 is YYDKDF (reference sequence). CDR3 length equals 14 residues. The CDR3 reads CATSGGLAPYEQYF. For the CDR3, the DNA is TGTGCCACCAGCGGGGGACTAGCGCCCTACGAGCAGTACTTC.

This clonotype came up many times. The rearrangement uses TRBV20-1 and TRBJ2-7, with D possibly called TRBD1 or TRBD2 (7 bases each). The CDR3 length is 16 residues. The V end was cut by 2 bases, the J end by 4 bases, with 21 bases between. Germline CDR1 reads DFQATT; CDR2 reads SNEGSKA (reference sequence). The CDR3 bases are TGCAGTGCTAGAAAAGGGGGCCAAGTCGGGAGGTACGAGCAGTACTTC. Translation: CSARKGGQVGRYEQYF.

This clonotype was seen many times. V and J are TRBV30 and TRBJ1-2, with unresolved D. CDR3 length equals 12 residues. The V and J ends lost 2 bases and 2 bases respectively, with 6 bases between them. The germline V gene has CDR1 GTSNPN and CDR2 SVGIG (reference sequence). In nucleotides, the CDR3 is TGTGCCTGGAGTACGACGAACTATGGCTACACCTTC. This encodes CAWSTTNYGYTF.

This clonotype was detected ten times or more. This rearrangement joins TRBV7-3 to TRBJ1-1; D not resolved. V lost 1 base, J lost 0 bases, and 9 bases lay in between. The CDR3 spans 15 residues. Looked up from germline, CDR1 is SGHTA and CDR2 is FQGTGA. For the CDR3, the DNA is TGTGCCAGCAGCTTAATGCCGGGGATGAACACTGAAGCTTTCTTT. It codes for CASSLMPGMNTEAFF.

This clonotype was found many times. V and J are TRBV4-1 and TRBJ2-7, with D uncertain. The germline gives CDR1 MGHRA, CDR2 YSYEKL. The V end was cut by 1 base, the J end by 3 bases, with 13 bases between. The CDR3 length is 15 residues. The CDR3 DNA reads TGCGCCAGCAGCCAAGGGTCTTTCGGTTACTACGAGCAGTACTTC. Translating it yields CASSQGSFGYYEQYF.

This clonotype was detected many times. One end of the junction fails to match germline, which may point to a read error. The V gene is TRBV7-3, the J gene TRBJ2-5; 8 bases are shared with TRBD1. Per germline, CDR1 SGHTA and CDR2 FQGTGA. The CDR3 contains 16 residues. In DNA form, the CDR3 reads TGTGCCAGCAGCTTTTTTCCCGGGACAGGACAAGGGACCCAGTACTTC. Its translation: CASSFFPGTGQGTQYF. The full variable domain, its missing parts supplied by reference TRBV7-3 and TRBJ2-5, is GAGVSQTPSNKVTEKGKYVELRCDPISGHTALYWYRQSLGQGPEFLIYFQGTGAADDSGLPNDRFFAVRPEGSVSTLKIQRTERGDSAVYLCASSFFPGTGQGTQYFGPGTRLLVL.

This clonotype was seen many times. The genes are TRBV7-3 and TRBJ1-1; D possibly corresponds to TRBD1 (5 bases). Germline-derived CDR1 and CDR2 are SGHTA and FQGTGA. This CDR3 is 15 amino acids long. V dropped 2 bases and J dropped 4 bases, with 14 bases sitting between them. Here the CDR3 reads CASSLWGNYGTEAFF. The DNA for the CDR3 is TGTGCCAGCAGCTTATGGGGGAACTACGGCACTGAAGCTTTCTTT.

This clonotype was recorded at least ten times. The CDR3 loop is CAWRRWQGTSGANVLTF. CDR3 nucleotides: TGTGCCTGGAGGCGGTGGCAGGGGACCTCTGGGGCCAACGTCCTGACTTTC. V gene TRBV30 combines with J gene TRBJ2-6; the D gene is possibly TRBD1 (6 bases). Between the trimmed V and J ends, which lost 3 bases and 0 bases, there was a span of 15 bases. The germline gives CDR1 GTSNPN, CDR2 SVGIG (reference sequence). The CDR3 extends over 17 amino acids. Combining the CDR3 with reference TRBV30 and TRBJ2-6 gives the whole variable domain SQTIHQWPATLVQPVGSPLSLECTVEGTSNPNLYWYRQAAGRGLQLLFYSVGIGQISSEVPQNLSASRPQDRQFILSSKKLLLSDSGFYLCAWRRWQGTSGANVLTFGAGSRLTVL.

At least ten counts were recorded for this clonotype. The chain employs TRBV28 and TRBJ2-5; 14 bases agree with TRBD2. V lost 3 bases, J lost 3 bases, and 9 bases stayed unmatched. Per the germline V gene, CDR1 is MDHEN and CDR2 is SYDVKM. This CDR3 has 18 residues. CDR3: CASSFPRLAGGKEETQYF. CDR3 sequence (DNA): TGTGCCAGCAGTTTCCCGCGACTAGCGGGAGGGAAGGAAGAGACCCAGTACTTC.

This clonotype appeared many times. V is TRBV19 and J is TRBJ2-7; 9 bases agree with TRBD1. This CDR3 has 15 residues. CDR1 and CDR2 from the germline V gene are LNHDA and SQIVND (reference sequence). Losses at the gene ends were 3 bases for V and 0 bases for J; bases not matched to a gene: 3. The CDR3, as DNA: TGTGCCAGTAGTATTGGGACAGGGAGCTCCTACGAGCAGTACTTC. This gives the protein CASSIGTGSSYEQYF. The full variable domain, rest sourced from reference TRBV19 and TRBJ2-7, is DGGITQSPKYLFRKEGQNVTLSCEQNLNHDAMYWYRQDPGQGLRLIYYSQIVNDFQKGDIAEGYSVSREKKESFPLTVTSAQKNPTAFYLCASSIGTGSSYEQYFGPGTRLTVT.

This clonotype was detected ten times or more. At one of its ends the junction is not consistent with the germline gene, which may arise from a read error. The gene calls are TRBV28 and TRBJ1-6; D is unresolved. The germline gives CDR1 MDHEN, CDR2 SYDVKM. The CDR3 runs 14 residues. CDR3 DNA: TGTGCTAGCAGTTTACTGAGTATCGATTCACCCCTCCACTTT. It is translated as CASSLLSIDSPLHF.

This clonotype was observed at least ten times. The chain uses TRBV28 and TRBJ1-5; 8 bases map to TRBD1. The CDR3 has 18 residues. Trimming took 3 bases from V and 3 from J; bases not matched to a gene: 13. CDR1 MDHEN and CDR2 SYDVKM come from the germline V gene. The CDR3 reads CASSFYASGQDLNQPQHF. CDR3 sequence (DNA): TGTGCCAGCAGTTTCTATGCGTCGGGACAGGATCTCAATCAGCCCCAGCATTTT.

This clonotype came up many times. The chain joins TRBV5-1 to TRBJ1-6; D gene uncertain. The V end lost 0 bases, the J end lost 9 bases, and 13 bases lay between the germline ends. CDR3 size: 15 residues. Germline lookup yields CDR1 SGHRS and CDR2 YFSETQ. CDR3 DNA: TGCGCCAGCAGCTTGGCAGAGATCCCCAGTTCACCCCTCCACTTT. Amino acid sequence: CASSLAEIPSSPLHF.

This clonotype has a count of ten or more. This CDR3 reads CASSFAGGQETQYF. The CDR3 DNA is TGTGCCAGCAGCTTCGCGGGGGGGCAAGAGACCCAGTACTTC. J is TRBJ2-5 and V is TRBV5-5; 9 bases are a match to TRBD2. This CDR3 has 14 residues. The J segment lost 2 bases and the V segment lost 2 bases, leaving 1 base of the junction unmatched. CDR1 is SGHKS, CDR2 YYEKEE, per germline (reference sequence).

This clonotype was seen ten or more times. The chain couples TRBV12-3 or TRBV12-4 to TRBJ2-2; 7 nucleotides align to TRBD1. The V segment lost 3 bases and the J segment 3 bases; nucleotides outside the gene matches: 7. The length of the CDR3 is 16 residues. The CDR3, as DNA: TGTGCCAGCAGTTTTCGCAGGGGGTTGGACACCGGGGAGCTGTTTTTT. It is translated as CASSFRRGLDTGELFF.

This clonotype was counted at least ten times. Here the CDR3 DNA reads TGTGCCAGCAGTCCCGGGACAGGAAACTACGAGCAGTACTTC. It specifies CASSPGTGNYEQYF. The chain combines TRBV28 with TRBJ2-7, with TRBD1 matching over 8 bases. Germline-derived CDR1 and CDR2 are MDHEN and SYDVKM. V gave up 5 bases and J gave up 3 bases; unmatched junction bases: 6. This CDR3 region has 14 residues. Full variable domain (missing parts from reference TRBV28 and TRBJ2-7): DVKVTQSSRYLVKRTGEKVFLECVQDMDHENMFWYRQDPGLGLRLIYFSYDVKMKEKGDIPEGYSVSREKKERFSLILESASTNQTSMYLCASSPGTGNYEQYFGPGTRLTVT.